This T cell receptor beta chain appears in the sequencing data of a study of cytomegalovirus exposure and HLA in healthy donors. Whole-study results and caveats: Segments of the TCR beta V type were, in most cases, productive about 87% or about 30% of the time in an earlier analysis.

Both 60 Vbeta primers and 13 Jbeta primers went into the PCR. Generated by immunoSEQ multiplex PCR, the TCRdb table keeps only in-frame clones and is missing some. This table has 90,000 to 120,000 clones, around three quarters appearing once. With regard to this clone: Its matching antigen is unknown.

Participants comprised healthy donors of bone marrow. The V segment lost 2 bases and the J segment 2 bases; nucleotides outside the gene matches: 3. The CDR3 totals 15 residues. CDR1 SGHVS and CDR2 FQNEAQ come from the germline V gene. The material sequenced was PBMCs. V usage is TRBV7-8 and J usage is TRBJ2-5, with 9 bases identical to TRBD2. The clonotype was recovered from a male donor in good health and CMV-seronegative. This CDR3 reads CASSLWLAGQETQYF. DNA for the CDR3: TGTGCCAGCAGCTTATGGCTAGCGGGACAAGAGACCCAGTACTTC.